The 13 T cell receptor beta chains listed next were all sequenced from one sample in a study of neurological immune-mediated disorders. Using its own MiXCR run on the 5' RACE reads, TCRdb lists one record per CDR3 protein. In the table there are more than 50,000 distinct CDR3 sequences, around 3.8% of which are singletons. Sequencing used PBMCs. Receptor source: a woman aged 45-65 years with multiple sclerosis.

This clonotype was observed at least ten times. The CDR3 DNA reads TGTGCCAGCAGCTTAGAAATAGAGGGCTACGAGCAGTACTTC. It is translated as CASSLEIEGYEQYF. The chain links TRBV7-9 to TRBJ2-7; D may be TRBD2 (5 bases). The germline V gene has CDR1 SEHNR and CDR2 FQNEAQ (reference sequence). Trimming removed 1 base from V and 3 bases from J, with 10 bases in between. The CDR3 runs to 14 residues.

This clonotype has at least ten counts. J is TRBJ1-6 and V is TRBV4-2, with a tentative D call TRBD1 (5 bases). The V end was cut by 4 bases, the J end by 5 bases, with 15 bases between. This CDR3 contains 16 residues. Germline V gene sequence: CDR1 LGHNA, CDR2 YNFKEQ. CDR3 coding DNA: TGTGCCAGCAGCCTCCAAGAGGGGTTTAATAATTCACCCCTCCACTTT. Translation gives CASSLQEGFNNSPLHF.

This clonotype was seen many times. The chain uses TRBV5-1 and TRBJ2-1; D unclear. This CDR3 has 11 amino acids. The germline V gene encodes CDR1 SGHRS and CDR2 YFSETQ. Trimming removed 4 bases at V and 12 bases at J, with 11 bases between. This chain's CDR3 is CASSPGPGQFF. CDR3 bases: TGCGCCAGCAGCCCCGGCCCGGGGCAGTTCTTC.

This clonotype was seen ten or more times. The DNA of the CDR3 is TGTGCCAGCAGCGCCACTAGCGGCGTGTTCCATGAGCAGTTCTTC. Its protein product is CASSATSGVFHEQFF. The rearrangement joins TRBV9 to TRBJ2-1; 8 bases fit TRBD2. This CDR3 region has 15 residues. The J segment lost 8 bases and the V segment lost 3 bases, leaving 10 bases of the junction unmatched. Germline lookup yields CDR1 SGDLS and CDR2 YYNGEE.

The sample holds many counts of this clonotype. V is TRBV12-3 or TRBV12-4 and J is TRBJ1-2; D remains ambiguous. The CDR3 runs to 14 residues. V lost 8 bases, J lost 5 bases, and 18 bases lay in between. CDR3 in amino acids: CASRLRGLGYGYTF. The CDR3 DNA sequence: TGTGCCAGCCGCCTCCGGGGATTGGGGTATGGCTACACCTTC.

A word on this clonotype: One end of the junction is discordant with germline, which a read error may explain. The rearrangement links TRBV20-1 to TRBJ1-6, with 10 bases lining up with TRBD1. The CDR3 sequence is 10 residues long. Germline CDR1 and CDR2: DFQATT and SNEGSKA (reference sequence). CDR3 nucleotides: TGCAGTGCTTGTGGACAGGGGGGATACTTT. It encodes CSACGQGGYF.

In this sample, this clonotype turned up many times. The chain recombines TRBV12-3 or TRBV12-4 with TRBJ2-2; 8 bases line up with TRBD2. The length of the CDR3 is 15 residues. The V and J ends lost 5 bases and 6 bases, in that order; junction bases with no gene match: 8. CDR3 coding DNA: TGTGCCAGCAGTCTTAGCGGGGCGCAGGCCGGGGAGCTGTTTTTT. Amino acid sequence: CASSLSGAQAGELFF.

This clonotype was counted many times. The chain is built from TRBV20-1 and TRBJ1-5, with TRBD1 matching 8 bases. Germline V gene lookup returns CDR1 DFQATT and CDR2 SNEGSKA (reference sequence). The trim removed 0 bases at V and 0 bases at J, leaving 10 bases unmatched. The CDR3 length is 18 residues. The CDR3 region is CSAREGTGGLISNQPQHF. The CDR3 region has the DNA TGCAGTGCTAGAGAAGGGACAGGTGGTCTGATTAGCAATCAGCCCCAGCATTTT.

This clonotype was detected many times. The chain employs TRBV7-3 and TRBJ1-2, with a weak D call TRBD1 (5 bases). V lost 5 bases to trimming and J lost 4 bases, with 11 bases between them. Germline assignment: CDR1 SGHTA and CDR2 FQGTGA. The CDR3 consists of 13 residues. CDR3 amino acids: CASSVGHGYGYTF. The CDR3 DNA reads TGTGCCAGCAGCGTCGGACATGGCTATGGCTACACCTTC.

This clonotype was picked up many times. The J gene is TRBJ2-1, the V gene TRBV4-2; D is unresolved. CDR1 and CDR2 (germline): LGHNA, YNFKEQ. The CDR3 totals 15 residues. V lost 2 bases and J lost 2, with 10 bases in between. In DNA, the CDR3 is TGTGCCAGCAGCCAAAGAGCGTCCACCTACAATGAGCAGTTCTTC. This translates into CASSQRASTYNEQFF.

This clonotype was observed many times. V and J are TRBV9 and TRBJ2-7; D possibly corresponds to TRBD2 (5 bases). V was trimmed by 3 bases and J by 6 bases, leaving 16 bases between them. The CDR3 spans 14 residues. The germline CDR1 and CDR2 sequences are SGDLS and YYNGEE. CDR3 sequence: CASSARFEGLEQYF. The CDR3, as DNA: TGTGCCAGCAGCGCTCGTTTCGAGGGTCTCGAGCAGTACTTC.

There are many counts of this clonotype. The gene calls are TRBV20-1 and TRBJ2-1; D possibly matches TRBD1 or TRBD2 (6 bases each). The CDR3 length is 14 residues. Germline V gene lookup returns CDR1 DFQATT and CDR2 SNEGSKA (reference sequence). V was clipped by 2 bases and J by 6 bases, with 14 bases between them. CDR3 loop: CSARKSGAINEQFF. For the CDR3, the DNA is TGCAGTGCTAGAAAATCGGGGGCCATCAATGAGCAGTTCTTC.

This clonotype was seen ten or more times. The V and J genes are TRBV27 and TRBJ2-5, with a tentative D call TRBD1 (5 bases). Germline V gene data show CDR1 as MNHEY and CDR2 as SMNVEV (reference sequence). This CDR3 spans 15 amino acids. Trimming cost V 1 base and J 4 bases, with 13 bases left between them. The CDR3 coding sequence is TGTGCCAGCAGTTTATTGGGGCTGGTAGGAGAGACCCAGTACTTC. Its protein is CASSLLGLVGETQYF.